The 7 T cell receptor beta chains in this list originate from one sample, sequenced in a study of graft-versus-host responses after intestinal transplantation. These TCRs' antigens remain unknown. Data came from immunoSEQ multiplex PCR; TCRdb stores just in-frame clones and leaves some out. The sample contains 80,000 to 95,000 clones, 88% of which appear only once. The material was unstimulated CD4+ T cells sorted from spleen or lymph node cells, obtained before transplant. The receptor set was obtained from a human donor who was the organ donor for an intestinal transplant.

V and J are TRBV30 and TRBJ2-5; 10 bases are a match to TRBD2. This CDR3 has 15 residues. With 4 bases clipped from V and 5 bases from J, the junction kept 10 bases outside the gene matches. CDR1 and CDR2 (germline): GTSNPN, SVGIG (reference sequence). CDR3 amino acids: CAWKLQRGGKETQYF. DNA for the CDR3: TGTGCCTGGAAACTCCAGCGGGGGGGGAAGGAGACCCAGTACTTC.

The DNA for the CDR3 is TGTGCCAGCAGTGAGACAGGGATCGAGCAGTACTTC. Translation: CASSETGIEQYF. The chain combines TRBV6-1 with TRBJ2-7, with TRBD1 matching over 7 bases. Germline V gives CDR1 MNHNS, CDR2 SASEGT. The CDR3 has 12 amino acids. V dropped 3 bases and J dropped 6; count of bases not matched to a gene: 2.

As regards this clone: One end of the junction fails to match germline, which may point to a read error. The chain links TRBV7-2 to TRBJ2-7; D gene uncertain. This CDR3 spans 13 amino acids. CDR1 is SGHTA, CDR2 FQGNSA, per germline. CDR3 DNA sequence: TGTGCCAGCAGCTTATGGAGCTCCTACGAGCAGCACTTC. This codes for CASSLWSSYEQHF.

V and J are TRBV27 and TRBJ2-3; 14 nucleotides match TRBD2. Germline V gene sequence: CDR1 MNHEY, CDR2 SMNVEV (reference sequence). The junction had 10 bases not matched to a gene; V was cut back by 5 bases and J by 6 bases. This CDR3 is 17 amino acids long. The CDR3 region has the DNA TGTGCCAGCAGTCCCCGACTAGCGGGAGGGCCCAGGGATACGCAGTATTTT. Translating gives CASSPRLAGGPRDTQYF.

The chain joins TRBV5-8 to TRBJ1-1; no clear D gene. CDR1 is SGHTS and CDR2 is YDEGEE in the germline V gene. This CDR3 spans 14 amino acids. V shed 0 bases and J shed 3 bases, with 9 bases lying between them. CDR3 bases: TGTGCCAGCAGCTTGGCGGGGAGGTACACTGAAGCTTTCTTT. Translated, it gives CASSLAGRYTEAFF.

The rearrangement links TRBV18 to TRBJ2-5; 11 bases fit TRBD2. The DNA end is a closer match to TRBJ2-7, so the J assignment may be wrong. The CDR3 contains 16 residues. Germline V gene lookup returns CDR1 KGHSH and CDR2 LQKENI. This chain's CDR3 is CASSPPASGRSGEQYF. As DNA, the CDR3 is TGTGCCAGCTCACCACCGGCTAGCGGGAGGTCGGGCGAGCAGTACTTC.

V is TRBV7-3 and J is TRBJ2-2; 10 bases match TRBD2. The junction had 10 bases not matched to a gene; V was cut back by 6 bases and J by 0 bases. This CDR3 has 18 amino acids. Per germline, CDR1 SGHTA and CDR2 FQGTGA. In nucleotides, the CDR3 is TGTGCCAGCAGTGCTAGGGCTAGCGGGGGACCGAACACCGGGGAGCTGTTTTTT. Its protein product is CASSARASGGPNTGELFF.